A single sample gave rise to the 19 T cell receptor beta chains below, sequenced in a study of blood T cell repertoires in COVID-19. Sequenced by immunoSEQ multiplex PCR; TCRdb stores in-frame clones only, minus some. The data show under 300,000 clones, roughly 85% seen once. The sequencing sample was made of peripheral blood. The receptors here all came from a man between 60 and 75 years old who had recovered from COVID-19.

This clone was seen just once. CDR3 bases: TGCGCCAGCGAATCGACAGGACTTCAAGAGACCCAGTACTTC. Translated: CASESTGLQETQYF. This chain links TRBV5-1 with TRBJ2-5, with D perhaps matching TRBD1 (6 bases). Germline V gene lookup returns CDR1 SGHRS and CDR2 YFSETQ. V lost 7 bases, J lost 2 bases, and 15 bases lay in between. This CDR3 comprises 14 residues.

This clone was counted a few times. The chain is built from TRBV19 and TRBJ1-5; D gene unclear. This CDR3 comprises 12 residues. Trimming removed 1 base at V and 6 bases at J, with 4 bases between. Germline V CDR1 and CDR2: LNHDA, SQIVND (reference sequence). The DNA of the CDR3 is TGTGCCAGTAGTATAGTCGGTCAGCCCCAGCATTTT. Its protein is CASSIVGQPQHF. Drawing the rest from reference TRBV19 and TRBJ1-5, the complete variable domain is DGGITQSPKYLFRKEGQNVTLSCEQNLNHDAMYWYRQDPGQGLRLIYYSQIVNDFQKGDIAEGYSVSREKKESFPLTVTSAQKNPTAFYLCASSIVGQPQHFGDGTRLSIL.

The chain joins TRBV18 to TRBJ1-5; possible D gene TRBD1, 6 bases. The germline V and J ends were trimmed by 2 bases and 7 bases, with 15 bases remaining between them. The CDR3 is made up of 15 amino acids. Germline values: CDR1 KGHSH, CDR2 LQKENI. The CDR3 loop reads CASSPTQGKDQPQHF. CDR3 in DNA: TGTGCCAGCTCACCAACACAGGGAAAGGACCAGCCCCAGCATTTT.

This chain links TRBV29-1 with TRBJ2-1; unclear D gene. Per the germline V gene, CDR1 is SQVTM and CDR2 is ANQGSEA. V dropped 7 bases and J dropped 6 bases, with 19 bases sitting between them. The CDR3 totals 14 residues. The CDR3 coding sequence is TGCAGCGCGAGGTCAAGGTTATCGGGCAATGAGCAGTTCTTC. It is translated as CSARSRLSGNEQFF.

The V gene is TRBV6-5, the J gene TRBJ1-2, with 9 bases that match TRBD1. Losses at the gene ends were 6 bases for V and 6 bases for J; bases not matched to a gene: 5. The length of the CDR3 is 13 residues. CDR1 is MNHEY and CDR2 is SVGAGI in the germline V gene. CDR3 nucleotide sequence: TGTGCCAGCAGACACGGACAGGGGCATGGCTACACCTTC. It codes for CASRHGQGHGYTF.

The DNA of the CDR3 is TGTGCCAGCAGTCGGATGACTTCCGAGCAGTACTTC. The encoded protein is CASSRMTSEQYF. The rearrangement joins TRBV2 to TRBJ2-7, with D unresolved. V was trimmed by 5 bases and J by 6 bases, leaving 11 bases between them. Germline assignment: CDR1 SNHLY and CDR2 FYNNEI. The CDR3 extends over 12 amino acids.

CDR3 loop: CASSPTGPMVSGNTIYF. CDR3 coding DNA: TGCGCCAGCAGCCCCACAGGGCCCATGGTGTCTGGAAACACCATATATTTT. V and J are TRBV5-1 and TRBJ1-3; perhaps TRBD1 as D (6 bases). V shed 4 bases and J shed 1 base, with 18 bases lying between them. CDR3 size: 17 residues. CDR1 is SGHRS and CDR2 is YFSETQ in the germline V gene.

V usage is TRBV19 and J usage is TRBJ1-6; possible D gene TRBD1, 6 bases. Germline CDR1 LNHDA, CDR2 SQIVND (reference sequence). The V gene lost 5 bases and the J gene lost 5 bases, with 10 bases spanning the gap. This CDR3 comprises 14 residues. The CDR3 loop reads CASSSGTNNSPLHF. The CDR3 DNA is TGTGCCAGTAGTTCCGGGACAAATAATTCACCCCTCCACTTT.

This rearrangement joins TRBV5-4 to TRBJ1-1, with 9 bases lining up with TRBD1. Germline lookup yields CDR1 SGHNT and CDR2 YYREEE (reference sequence). CDR3 length: 15 amino acids. Losses at the gene ends were 5 bases for V and 1 base for J; bases not matched to a gene: 6. The CDR3 bases are TGTGCCAGCAGAGTTGGGGGACAGGGGAACACTGAAGCTTTCTTT. Translation gives CASRVGGQGNTEAFF.

The genes are TRBV30 and TRBJ1-3; TRBD1 might be the D (6 bases). The CDR3 covers 15 residues. Trimming stripped 5 bases from V and 5 bases from J, with 19 bases between. The germline V gene encodes CDR1 GTSNPN and CDR2 SVGIG (reference sequence). The CDR3 DNA reads TGTGCCTGGGCCTTCCTCACAGGGTACCGAAACACCATATATTTT. Translating gives CAWAFLTGYRNTIYF. The variable domain in full, completed from reference TRBV30 and TRBJ1-3, reads SQTIHQWPATLVQPVGSPLSLECTVEGTSNPNLYWYRQAAGRGLQLLFYSVGIGQISSEVPQNLSASRPQDRQFILSSKKLLLSDSGFYLCAWAFLTGYRNTIYFGEGSWLTVV.

The gene calls are TRBV4-1 and TRBJ2-2; D uncertain. Germline CDR1 MGHRA, CDR2 YSYEKL. V gave up 8 bases and J gave up 7 bases, with 11 bases separating them. The CDR3 contains 12 residues. CDR3 in DNA: TGCGCCAGCCGGCGAACGGGCGGGGAGCTGTTTTTT. This encodes CASRRTGGELFF.

The chain employs TRBV7-2 and TRBJ2-7; D uncertain. Germline V CDR1 and CDR2: SGHTA, FQGNSA. CDR3 length equals 13 residues. Trimming removed 3 bases from V and 0 bases from J, with 6 bases in between. For the CDR3, the DNA is TGTGCCAGCAGCTTCTACGGCTCCTACGAGCAGTACTTC. Translating it yields CASSFYGSYEQYF.

V gene TRBV19 combines with J gene TRBJ1-2; 9 bases fit TRBD1. From germline, CDR1 is LNHDA and CDR2 SQIVND (reference sequence). The CDR3 length is 17 residues. The junction had 16 bases not matched to a gene; V was cut back by 7 bases and J by 4 bases. The CDR3 reads CASIRKDRGKIFYGYTF. The CDR3 DNA follows: TGTGCCAGTATCCGTAAGGACAGGGGAAAAATCTTCTATGGCTACACCTTC.

CDR3 sequence: CASSAGTGALNQPQHF. The CDR3 bases are TGTGCCAGTAGTGCGGGAACAGGGGCCCTCAATCAGCCCCAGCATTTT. The chain has TRBV19 and TRBJ1-5, with 7 nucleotides matching TRBD1. With 5 bases clipped from V and 3 bases from J, the junction kept 10 bases outside the gene matches. CDR3 length: 16 amino acids. From germline, CDR1 is LNHDA and CDR2 SQIVND (reference sequence).

The V and J genes are TRBV10-3 and TRBJ2-5, with 15 bases identical to TRBD2. Germline V lookup: CDR1 ENHRY, CDR2 SYGVKD. This CDR3 comprises 17 residues. The V segment lost 6 bases and the J segment 1 base; nucleotides outside the gene matches: 6. The DNA for the CDR3 is TGTGCCATCAGGAAGGGACTAGCGGGGGGTGGCCAAGAGACCCAGTACTTC. This encodes CAIRKGLAGGGQETQYF.

CDR3 protein: CAISESLAGAETQYF. CDR3 coding DNA: TGTGCCATCAGTGAGTCGCTAGCGGGGGCAGAGACCCAGTACTTC. V usage is TRBV10-3 and J usage is TRBJ2-5, with 10 nucleotides matching TRBD2. Germline V CDR1 and CDR2: ENHRY, SYGVKD. V lost 0 bases to trimming and J lost 4 bases; unmatched junction nucleotides: 2. CDR3 length: 15 amino acids.

The chain uses TRBV3-1 (or the pseudogene TRBV3-2) and TRBJ2-1; 9 bases fit TRBD2. This CDR3 comprises 16 residues. The J segment lost 8 bases and the V segment lost 4 bases, leaving 12 bases of the junction unmatched. Germline CDR1 and CDR2: LGHDT and YNNKEL (reference sequence). The CDR3 nucleotides read TGTGCCAGCAGCCCCTCCGGGCGGGAGGGGGCAGATGAGCAGTTCTTC. Protein sequence: CASSPSGREGADEQFF.

This clone was observed a single time. V usage is TRBV2 and J usage is TRBJ2-1; 9 positions agree with TRBD2. This CDR3 region has 16 residues. The trim removed 1 base at V and 2 bases at J, leaving 3 bases unmatched. Germline V gives CDR1 SNHLY, CDR2 FYNNEI. The CDR3, as DNA: TGTGCCAGCAGTGAAGTAGCGGGGGCCACCTACAATGAGCAGTTCTTC. It yields the protein CASSEVAGATYNEQFF.

This clone was recorded only once. V and J are TRBV5-4 and TRBJ2-7, with a weak D call TRBD2 (6 bases). Trimming removed 2 bases at V and 0 bases at J, with 12 bases between. The CDR3 runs to 15 residues. The germline CDR1 and CDR2 sequences are SGHNT and YYREEE (reference sequence). The CDR3 nucleotides are TGTGCCAGCAGCTTTGAGGGGACTGCCTCCTACGAGCAGTACTTC. This codes for CASSFEGTASYEQYF. The whole variable domain, filled in from reference TRBV5-4 and TRBJ2-7, reads ETGVTQSPTHLIKTRGQQVTLRCSSQSGHNTVSWYQQALGQGPQFIFQYYREEENGRGNFPPRFSGLQFPNYSSELNVNALELDDSALYLCASSFEGTASYEQYFGPGTRLTVT.